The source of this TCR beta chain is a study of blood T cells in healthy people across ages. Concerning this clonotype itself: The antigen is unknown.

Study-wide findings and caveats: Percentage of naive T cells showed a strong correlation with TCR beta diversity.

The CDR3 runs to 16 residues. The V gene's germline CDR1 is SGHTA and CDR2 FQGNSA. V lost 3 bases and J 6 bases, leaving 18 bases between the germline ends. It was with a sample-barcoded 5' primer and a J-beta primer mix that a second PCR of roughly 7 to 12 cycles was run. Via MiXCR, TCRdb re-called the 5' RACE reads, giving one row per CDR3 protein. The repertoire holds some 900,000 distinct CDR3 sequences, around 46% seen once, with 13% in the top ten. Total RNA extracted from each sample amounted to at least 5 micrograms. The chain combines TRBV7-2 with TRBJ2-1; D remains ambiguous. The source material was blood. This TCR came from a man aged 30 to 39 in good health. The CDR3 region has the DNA TGTGCCAGCAGCTTCCCCGGCCGCCTTGGATTCAATGAGCAGTTCTTC. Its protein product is CASSFPGRLGFNEQFF.